This is a list of T cell receptor beta chains from one sample in a study of human T cells and chemical hapten exposure. One entry per CDR3 protein, called by TCRdb with MiXCR from the RACE reads. The sample holds 65,000 to 95,000 distinct CDR3 sequences, 8.5% to 9.5% seen once. Sequenced: whole blood. Every receptor here comes from a female donor in good health. Some clones in this sample may be carry-over from other donors' samples. The CDR3 runs from the conserved cysteine through the conserved F or W. D genes are given only for firm matches. Part of the rows lack a size; the others show once, few, many or a class for expanded clones.

J gene: TRBJ2-2; clone size: -; D gene: -; V gene: TRBV5-4; CDR3 DNA: TGTGCCAGCAGCTTGGGGTTCGGGGGGAACACCGGGGAGCTGTTTTTT; CDR3 protein: CASSLGFGGNTGELFF
J gene: TRBJ1-1; clone size: -; D gene: -; V gene: TRBV3-1; CDR3 DNA: TGTGCCAGCAGCCAGATTCGGACTGAAGCTTTCTTT; CDR3 protein: CASSQIRTEAFF
J gene: TRBJ1-2; clone size: many; D gene: -; V gene: TRBV20-1; CDR3 DNA: TGCAGTGCTAGTAGGTTGGCAGGGCCCGAAGGCTACACCTTC; CDR3 protein: CSASRLAGPEGYTF
J gene: TRBJ1-5; clone size: -; D gene: -; V gene: TRBV21-1; CDR3 DNA: TGTGCCAGCAGCAAAGCGCTAGGGGGCTGGCAGCCCCAGCATTTT; CDR3 protein: CASSKALGGWQPQHF
J gene: TRBJ2-3; clone size: -; D gene: TRBD1; V gene: TRBV10-3; CDR3 DNA: TGTGCCATCAGAGAGGGACAGGGAAGCACAGATACGCAGTATTTT; CDR3 protein: CAIREGQGSTDTQYF
J gene: TRBJ2-2; clone size: -; D gene: -; V gene: TRBV5-6; CDR3 DNA: TGTGCCAGCAGCTTCAGGGGACCCGGGGAGCTGTTTTTT; CDR3 protein: CASSFRGPGELFF
J gene: TRBJ2-1; clone size: many; D gene: -; V gene: TRBV20-1; CDR3 DNA: TGCAGTGCTAGCGGGGACAAAATCTCCTACAATGAGCAGTTCTTC; CDR3 protein: CSASGDKISYNEQFF
J gene: TRBJ1-5; clone size: few; D gene: -; V gene: TRBV30; CDR3 DNA: TGTGCCTGGAGTGCGAGGAAGGGTCAGCCCCAGCATTTT; CDR3 protein: CAWSARKGQPQHF
J gene: TRBJ2-7; clone size: many; D gene: -; V gene: TRBV3-1; CDR3 DNA: TGTGCCAGCAGCCAATGGCGATACGAGCAGTACTTC; CDR3 protein: CASSQWRYEQYF
J gene: TRBJ1-1; clone size: -; D gene: -; V gene: TRBV10-3; CDR3 DNA: TGTGCCTCTCCCGGGAAGGGGGTTGGTGCTGGTGAAGCTTTCTTT; CDR3 protein: CASPGKGVGAGEAFF
J gene: TRBJ1-4; clone size: many; D gene: TRBD1; V gene: TRBV3-1; CDR3 DNA: TGTGCCAGCAGCCAAGCGGGACAGGGGAGTAATGAAAAACTGTTTTTT; CDR3 protein: CASSQAGQGSNEKLFF
J gene: TRBJ1-6; clone size: many; D gene: -; V gene: TRBV7-6; CDR3 DNA: TGTGCCAGCAGCTTATACGGCAGACATAATTCACCCCTCCACTTT; CDR3 protein: CASSLYGRHNSPLHF
J gene: TRBJ1-4; clone size: -; D gene: -; V gene: TRBV10-3; CDR3 DNA: TGTGCCACGGCCCGGGGTACAACTAATGAAAAACTGTTTTTT; CDR3 protein: CATARGTTNEKLFF
J gene: TRBJ1-2; clone size: -; D gene: -; V gene: TRBV19; CDR3 DNA: TGTGTCAGTAGTGCCCCAGGGACGGCGGAAAACTACACCTTC; CDR3 protein: CVSSAPGTAENYTF
J gene: TRBJ2-7; clone size: many; D gene: -; V gene: TRBV27; CDR3 DNA: TGTGCCAGCAGTCCGTTAGGGACCGCGCATTACGAGCAGTACTTC; CDR3 protein: CASSPLGTAHYEQYF
J gene: TRBJ1-2; clone size: -; D gene: -; V gene: TRBV30; CDR3 DNA: TGTGCCTGGAGTGTAAAGGGTTCGAATGGCTACACCTTC; CDR3 protein: CAWSVKGSNGYTF
J gene: TRBJ1-2; clone size: many; D gene: -; V gene: TRBV29-1; CDR3 DNA: TGCAGCGTTGAAGCCCCCACGTCGGGGACCTATGGCTACACCTTC; CDR3 protein: CSVEAPTSGTYGYTF
J gene: TRBJ1-2; clone size: many; D gene: -; V gene: TRBV20-1; CDR3 DNA: TGCAGTGCCCCGACACAGGGTAACTATGGCTACACCTTC; CDR3 protein: CSAPTQGNYGYTF
J gene: TRBJ2-3; clone size: many; D gene: TRBD2; V gene: TRBV10-3; CDR3 DNA: TGTGCCATCAGTGAAAACCTAGCGGGGGGGCCTCCCGATACGCAGTATTTT; CDR3 protein: CAISENLAGGPPDTQYF
J gene: TRBJ1-3; clone size: many; D gene: -; V gene: TRBV7-9; CDR3 DNA: TGTGCCAGCAGACCCCACCAGCTGGGCAGAAAATCTGGAAACACCATATATTTT; CDR3 protein: CASRPHQLGRKSGNTIYF
J gene: TRBJ2-7; clone size: many; D gene: -; V gene: TRBV10-3; CDR3 DNA: TGTGCCATCAGCCGGGACACCTACGAGCAGTACTTC; CDR3 protein: CAISRDTYEQYF
J gene: TRBJ1-4; clone size: -; D gene: -; V gene: TRBV9; CDR3 DNA: TGTGCCAGCAGCCCGGCGCCGGGGGCCGCTGGAAATGAAAAACTGTTTTTT; CDR3 protein: CASSPAPGAAGNEKLFF
J gene: TRBJ1-6; clone size: many; D gene: -; V gene: TRBV3-2; CDR3 DNA: TGTGCCAGCAGCCAGACCACCGGACAGACTAAATACGCCGGAGATAATTCACCCCTCCACTTT; CDR3 protein: CASSQTTGQTKYAGDNSPLHF
J gene: TRBJ2-5; clone size: few; D gene: TRBD2; V gene: TRBV6-6; CDR3 DNA: TGTGCCAGCAGTGTTCCAGCTAGCGGGGGGGGGGGGACCCAGTACTTC; CDR3 protein: CASSVPASGGGGTQYF
J gene: TRBJ1-2; clone size: -; D gene: -; V gene: TRBV6-6; CDR3 DNA: TGTGCCAGCAGTTACAAGGATGGGTCACAGGGCTACACCTTC; CDR3 protein: CASSYKDGSQGYTF
J gene: TRBJ1-1; clone size: -; D gene: TRBD1; V gene: TRBV20-1; CDR3 DNA: TGCAGTGCCACGACAGGGGCCTTGAACACTGAAGCTTTCTTT; CDR3 protein: CSATTGALNTEAFF
J gene: TRBJ2-7; clone size: -; D gene: -; V gene: TRBV4-2; CDR3 DNA: TGTGCCAGCAGCCAAGATAAGCAGGACAGATTTTACGAGCAGTACTTC; CDR3 protein: CASSQDKQDRFYEQYF
J gene: TRBJ1-5; clone size: many; D gene: TRBD1; V gene: TRBV12-3/TRBV12-4; CDR3 DNA: TGTGCCAGCAGTTTAATTTGGCGACAGGGGCGACATCAGCCCCAGCATTTT; CDR3 protein: CASSLIWRQGRHQPQHF
J gene: TRBJ1-2; clone size: many; D gene: TRBD1; V gene: TRBV2; CDR3 DNA: TGTGCCAGCAGTGGAGGACAGGGAGGGGACTATGGCTACACCTTC; CDR3 protein: CASSGGQGGDYGYTF
J gene: TRBJ1-1; clone size: -; D gene: -; V gene: TRBV11-2; CDR3 DNA: TGTGCCAGCAGCTTTCAGGACAGCACTGAAGCTTTCTTT; CDR3 protein: CASSFQDSTEAFF
J gene: TRBJ2-7; clone size: few; D gene: -; V gene: TRBV12-3/TRBV12-4; CDR3 DNA: TGTGCCAGCAGTCCCAGGATAAGGGCCCCCTACGAGCAGTACTTC; CDR3 protein: CASSPRIRAPYEQYF
J gene: TRBJ1-5; clone size: -; D gene: TRBD1; V gene: TRBV28; CDR3 DNA: TGTGCCAGCAGTTGGGGACAGGGATCTCAGCCCCAGCATTTT; CDR3 protein: CASSWGQGSQPQHF
J gene: TRBJ1-1; clone size: -; D gene: -; V gene: TRBV7-2; CDR3 DNA: TGTGCCAGCAGCCTAAATGGACAGACTGAAGCTTTCTTT; CDR3 protein: CASSLNGQTEAFF
J gene: TRBJ2-7; clone size: -; D gene: TRBD1; V gene: TRBV20-1; CDR3 DNA: TGCAGTGCTAGAGAGGGGACAGGGCCCTACGAGCAGTACTTC; CDR3 protein: CSAREGTGPYEQYF
J gene: TRBJ1-2; clone size: -; D gene: -; V gene: TRBV27; CDR3 DNA: TGTGCCAGCAGTTTCCATGGCTACACCTTC; CDR3 protein: CASSFHGYTF
J gene: TRBJ1-1; clone size: few; D gene: -; V gene: TRBV27; CDR3 DNA: TGTGCCAGCAGTTTAAGGGGTAATGAAGCTTTCTTT; CDR3 protein: CASSLRGNEAFF
J gene: TRBJ2-1; clone size: few; D gene: -; V gene: TRBV6-2/TRBV6-3; CDR3 DNA: TGTGCCAGCAGCTACTTTGGGGGAGTGGGCAATGAGCAGTTCTTC; CDR3 protein: CASSYFGGVGNEQFF
J gene: TRBJ1-2; clone size: many; D gene: -; V gene: TRBV5-1; CDR3 DNA: TGCGCCAGCAGCGGGGGAAACCCGGGACGTCGACTCTATGGCTACACCTTC; CDR3 protein: CASSGGNPGRRLYGYTF
J gene: TRBJ2-2; clone size: many; D gene: -; V gene: TRBV5-1; CDR3 DNA: TGCGCCAGCAGCCCCCCCCTGGGGAGGACCGGGGAGCTGTTTTTT; CDR3 protein: CASSPPLGRTGELFF
J gene: TRBJ1-3; clone size: -; D gene: TRBD1; V gene: TRBV2; CDR3 DNA: TGTGCCAGCAAGGGACAGGGGGCCGGAAACACCATATATTTT; CDR3 protein: CASKGQGAGNTIYF
J gene: TRBJ2-7; clone size: -; D gene: -; V gene: TRBV29-1; CDR3 DNA: TGCAGCGTTGAAGACGGGACGTCCGAGTACTTC; CDR3 protein: CSVEDGTSEYF
J gene: TRBJ2-4; clone size: many; D gene: TRBD2; V gene: TRBV7-9; CDR3 DNA: TGTGCCAGCAGCCGGGGGGGGACTAGCAAAAACATTCAGTACTTC; CDR3 protein: CASSRGGTSKNIQYF
J gene: TRBJ2-2; clone size: -; D gene: -; V gene: TRBV11-2; CDR3 DNA: TGTGCCAGCAGCTTAGATCGTGTGGGCACCGGGGAGCTGTTTTTT; CDR3 protein: CASSLDRVGTGELFF
J gene: TRBJ1-5; clone size: -; D gene: -; V gene: TRBV3-1; CDR3 DNA: TGTGCCAGCAGCCAGGAGGTGGGGGCACATCAGCCCCAGCATTTT; CDR3 protein: CASSQEVGAHQPQHF
J gene: TRBJ1-2; clone size: many; D gene: TRBD1; V gene: TRBV27; CDR3 DNA: TGTGCCATAAGACGATCCCGGGACAGGGATTATAACTATGGCTACACCTTC; CDR3 protein: CAIRRSRDRDYNYGYTF
J gene: TRBJ2-7; clone size: -; D gene: -; V gene: TRBV27; CDR3 DNA: TGTGCCAGCAGTTTCTCATTTAGCTCCTACGAGCAGTACTTC; CDR3 protein: CASSFSFSSYEQYF
J gene: TRBJ1-1; clone size: few; D gene: -; V gene: TRBV30; CDR3 DNA: TGTGCCTGGAGTGTACAGGCTGGGGCAGGGGACACTGAAGCTTTCTTT; CDR3 protein: CAWSVQAGAGDTEAFF
J gene: TRBJ1-5; clone size: few; D gene: -; V gene: TRBV29-1; CDR3 DNA: TGCAGCGTTGAAGAGGTGAGGGGCCAGCCCCAGCATTTT; CDR3 protein: CSVEEVRGQPQHF
J gene: TRBJ2-3; clone size: many; D gene: -; V gene: TRBV7-8; CDR3 DNA: TGTGCCAGCAGCAATCCCCTGATTGGGGGGGCGTTAACAGATACGCAGTATTTT; CDR3 protein: CASSNPLIGGALTDTQYF
J gene: TRBJ2-3; clone size: few; D gene: -; V gene: TRBV20-1; CDR3 DNA: TGCAGTGCCCGTCGTCAAGGAGCCACAGATACGCAGTATTTT; CDR3 protein: CSARRQGATDTQYF